Listed below are T cell receptor beta chains from one sample, sequenced in a study of blood T cells in healthy people across ages. TCRdb analysed the 5' RACE reads with MiXCR anew, one entry per CDR3 protein. Found here are 500,000 to 650,000 distinct CDR3 sequences, about 25% of them singletons; the top ten hold approximately 3.5%. These data also formed part of another study, on T cells of mothers and their children.

The sample was blood. The receptors stem from a boy aged 2 to 9 in good health. The CDR3 runs from the conserved cysteine through the conserved F or W. The order of the fields is D gene, V gene, J gene, CDR3 protein. The D gene is left open where the match is weak.

NA	TRBV2	NA	CASTPDHVGGQFF
NA	TRBV7-7	TRBJ1-2	CASGPVDDGYTF
TRBD1	TRBV30	TRBJ1-4	CAWSFSGTGKGKLFF
NA	TRBV6-2/TRBV6-3	TRBJ2-2	CASRDPAENSPGSCFF
NA	TRBV2	TRBJ1-1	CASSIGQTEAFF
TRBD1	TRBV18	TRBJ2-7	CASSPPQGRGWVYEQYF
NA	TRBV2	NA	CASSELVGWYEQYF
TRBD1	TRBV24-1	TRBJ2-5	CATSDPLRDRQETQYF
NA	TRBV10-3	TRBJ1-6	CAISEIQNSPLHF
NA	TRBV7-6	TRBJ1-6	CASSLGGLYNSPLHF
TRBD1	TRBV7-3	TRBJ1-2	CASSIEPGTGDYGYTF
NA	TRBV11-2	TRBJ1-2	CASSSPPWRGISGNGYTF
TRBD1	TRBV28	TRBJ2-5	CASTSTGQGTKETQYF
NA	TRBV20-1	TRBJ1-4	CSAQDSAEKLFF
TRBD2	TRBV7-3	TRBJ2-3	CASSLSGGANTQYF
NA	TRBV5-1	TRBJ2-6	CASSTGTSSGANVLTF
TRBD2	TRBV27	NA	CASSYGTSGSLYNEQFF
NA	TRBV15	TRBJ2-2	CATSRQSAITGELFF
TRBD1	TRBV3-1	TRBJ1-4	CASSPIRQGRTEKLFF
NA	TRBV10-3	TRBJ2-7	CAISDGISEQYF
NA	TRBV29-1	TRBJ2-4	CSVRGVQGSKNIQYF
TRBD2	TRBV5-1	TRBJ2-3	CATSAGSTDTQYF
TRBD1	TRBV7-6	TRBJ2-7	CASSLGGQGAGFNEQYF
TRBD1	TRBV7-9	TRBJ1-4	CASSPGTVFNEKLFF
NA	TRBV5-1	TRBJ2-5	CASSLDRGSIETQYF